What follows is one TCR beta chain and its context. Looked up from germline, CDR1 is SGHKS and CDR2 is YYEKEE (reference sequence). Trimming at V came to 4 bases and at J to 0 bases, leaving 6 bases not matched to a gene. This CDR3 contains 16 residues. The assay was immunoSEQ multiplex PCR, and TCRdb's table has in-frame clones only and misses some. This table holds 85,000 to 95,000 clones, 72% found once. This record comes from a study of blood T cell repertoires in COVID-19. The chain recombines TRBV5-5 with TRBJ1-4, with 7 bases that match TRBD1. The sequencing input was peripheral blood. The source is a woman aged 80 or over with acute or convalescent COVID-19. For the CDR3, the DNA is TGTGCCAGCAGCGTCTACAGGGGTTCAACTAATGAAAAACTGTTTTTT. Protein product: CASSVYRGSTNEKLFF.